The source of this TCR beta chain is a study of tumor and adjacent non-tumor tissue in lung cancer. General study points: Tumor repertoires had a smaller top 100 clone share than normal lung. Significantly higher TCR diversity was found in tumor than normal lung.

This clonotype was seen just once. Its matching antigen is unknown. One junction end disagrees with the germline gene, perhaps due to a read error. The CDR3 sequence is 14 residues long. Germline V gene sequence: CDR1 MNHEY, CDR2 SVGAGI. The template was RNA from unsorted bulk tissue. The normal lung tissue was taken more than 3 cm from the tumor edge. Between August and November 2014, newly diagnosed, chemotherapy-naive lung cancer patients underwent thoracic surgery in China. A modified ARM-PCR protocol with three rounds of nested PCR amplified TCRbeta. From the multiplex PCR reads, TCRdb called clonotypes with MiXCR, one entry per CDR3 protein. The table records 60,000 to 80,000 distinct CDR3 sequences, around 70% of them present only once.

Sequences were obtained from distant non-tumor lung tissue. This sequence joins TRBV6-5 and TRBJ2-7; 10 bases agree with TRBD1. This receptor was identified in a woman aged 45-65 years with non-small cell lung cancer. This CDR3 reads CASSLTGGAYEQYF. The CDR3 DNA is TGTGCCAGTAGTTTGACAGGGGGCGCCTACGAGCAGTACTTC.